This entry concerns a single T cell receptor (beta chain). What it binds is unknown. The length of the CDR3 is 16 residues. Trimming cost V 7 bases and J 5 bases; bases outside gene matches: 11. Germline lookup yields CDR1 MDHEN and CDR2 SYDVKM. The data were taken from a study of cytomegalovirus exposure and HLA in healthy donors. Study conclusions and caveats: Researchers counted roughly 150 TCR beta chains as cytomegalovirus-associated. TCR beta V- and J-gene trimming, according to a later analysis, was linked to a missense DCLRE1C variant.

With 60 Vbeta and 13 Jbeta primers, the PCR was carried out. Profiled with immunoSEQ multiplex PCR; TCRdb holds only in-frame clones, not every one. Here the sample spans 100,000 to 150,000 clones, about 72% being singletons. Sequencing used PBMCs. The chain recombines TRBV28 with TRBJ2-1, with 10 bases aligning to TRBD2. The sequence was collected from a female donor in good health and CMV-seronegative. This CDR3 reads CASTSWGTSAHNEQFF. The DNA for the CDR3 is TGTGCCAGCACCTCCTGGGGGACTAGCGCCCACAATGAGCAGTTCTTC.